The 11 T cell receptor beta chains reported below all come from one sample, sequenced in a study of OX40 agonist ivuxolimab in advanced cancers. The table came from immunoSEQ multiplex PCR; TCRdb's copy has only in-frame clones and leaves some out. The top ten clones hold around 0.96% of a sample with roughly 73,000 clones, approximately 80% of them seen once. The sequences come from CD4+ or CD8+ T cells sorted from blood, collected in a trial of the OX40 agonist ivuxolimab. The receptor source for this set is an adult with an advanced solid tumor such as melanoma, head and neck, liver or kidney cancer.

This sequence joins TRBV15 and TRBJ2-7, with a possible D match to TRBD1 (7 bases). V was shortened by 4 bases and J by 3 bases, with 13 bases between the two germline ends. Germline V gene sequence: CDR1 LNHNV, CDR2 YYDKDF (reference sequence). The CDR3 runs to 14 residues. CDR3 sequence: CATSTYRGGYEQYF. CDR3 DNA sequence: TGTGCCACCAGCACCTACAGGGGAGGCTACGAGCAGTACTTC.

The V call is TRBV27, the J call TRBJ1-5, with D possibly TRBD1 on 5 matching bases. Trimming removed 5 bases at V and 3 bases at J, with 14 bases between. The CDR3 totals 15 residues. Germline V gives CDR1 MNHEY, CDR2 SMNVEV (reference sequence). CDR3 sequence: CASSANQGSNQPQHF. The CDR3, as DNA: TGTGCCAGCAGTGCAAACCAGGGTTCCAATCAGCCCCAGCATTTT.

J is TRBJ2-3 and V is TRBV11-2, with D possibly matching TRBD2 (5 bases). V was trimmed by 7 bases and J by 1 base, leaving 18 bases between them. The germline V gene has CDR1 SGHAT and CDR2 FQNNGV. The CDR3 is 16 amino acids. The CDR3 region is CASTLVGKLRTDTQYF. CDR3 sequence (DNA): TGTGCCAGCACCTTGGTCGGGAAGCTGCGCACAGATACGCAGTATTTT.

This chain links TRBV6-5 with TRBJ1-4; 10 bases fit TRBD1. The CDR3 loop spans 14 amino acids. Unmatched junction bases numbered 8, after V lost 8 bases and J lost 8 bases. In germline, CDR1 is MNHEY, CDR2 SVGAGI. DNA of the CDR3: TGTGCCAGCGTTCGGACAGGGGGTGGGGAAAAACTGTTTTTT. It is translated as CASVRTGGGEKLFF.

The chain links TRBV7-6 to TRBJ2-5; 8 nucleotides agree with TRBD2. Germline-derived CDR1 and CDR2 are SGHVS and FNYEAQ. The CDR3 has 15 residues. Unmatched junction bases numbered 6, after V lost 2 bases and J lost 4 bases. The CDR3 sequence is CASSLSGRGAETQYF. The CDR3 bases are TGTGCCAGCAGCTTATCAGGGCGGGGGGCAGAGACCCAGTACTTC.

The chain is built from TRBV6-1 and TRBJ1-1; D is perhaps TRBD1 (6 bases). This CDR3 region has 17 residues. Germline V CDR1 and CDR2: MNHNS, SASEGT. V lost 1 base, J lost 1 base, and 16 bases lay in between. In nucleotides, the CDR3 is TGTGCCAGCAGTGAAGGCGCGCGTGGACAGTGGAACACTGAAGCTTTCTTT. Translated: CASSEGARGQWNTEAFF.

The chain uses TRBV5-4 and TRBJ1-2, with 7 bases lining up with TRBD1. Germline CDR1 SGHNT, CDR2 YYREEE (reference sequence). This CDR3 comprises 14 residues. Trimming took 4 bases from V and 8 from J; bases not matched to a gene: 11. Here the CDR3 DNA reads TGTGCCAGCAGCCCTCCTACAGGGGTTGGGGGCTACACCTTC. Its translation: CASSPPTGVGGYTF.

The rearrangement links TRBV11-1 to TRBJ2-1, with a tentative D call TRBD1 (5 bases). Trimming pared 8 bases from V and 2 bases from J, leaving 10 bases between. This CDR3 comprises 13 residues. In germline, CDR1 is SGHAT, CDR2 FQDESV (reference sequence). In nucleotides, the CDR3 is TGTGCCAGCTCCGTGGGGCCCTACAATGAGCAGTTCTTC. This sequence encodes CASSVGPYNEQFF.

The chain joins TRBV7-2 to TRBJ2-6; D ambiguous. CDR1 is SGHTA, CDR2 FQGNSA, per germline. Between the trimmed V and J ends, which lost 5 bases and 5 bases, there was a span of 7 bases. This CDR3 is 13 amino acids long. The CDR3 nucleotides read TGTGCCAGCAGCCAGTATCGGGCCAACGTCCTGACTTTC. It is translated as CASSQYRANVLTF.

This chain connects TRBV6-4 to TRBJ1-2; no firm D call. Germline V gene lookup returns CDR1 MRHNA and CDR2 SNTAGT. This CDR3 has 13 residues. Trimming removed 5 bases at V and 1 base at J, with 8 bases between. This CDR3 reads CASSRVLNYGYTF. The CDR3 nucleotides read TGTGCCAGCAGTAGGGTCCTTAACTATGGCTACACCTTC.

This clone is a singleton in its sample. The chain couples TRBV6-1 to TRBJ2-7; TRBD2 agrees at 9 bases. J was trimmed by 3 bases and V by 0 bases; bases with no gene match: 3. This CDR3 contains 15 residues. Per the germline V gene, CDR1 is MNHNS and CDR2 is SASEGT. The CDR3 protein is CASSEAGGRVYEQYF. CDR3 DNA: TGTGCCAGCAGTGAAGCGGGCGGGAGGGTCTACGAGCAGTACTTC.